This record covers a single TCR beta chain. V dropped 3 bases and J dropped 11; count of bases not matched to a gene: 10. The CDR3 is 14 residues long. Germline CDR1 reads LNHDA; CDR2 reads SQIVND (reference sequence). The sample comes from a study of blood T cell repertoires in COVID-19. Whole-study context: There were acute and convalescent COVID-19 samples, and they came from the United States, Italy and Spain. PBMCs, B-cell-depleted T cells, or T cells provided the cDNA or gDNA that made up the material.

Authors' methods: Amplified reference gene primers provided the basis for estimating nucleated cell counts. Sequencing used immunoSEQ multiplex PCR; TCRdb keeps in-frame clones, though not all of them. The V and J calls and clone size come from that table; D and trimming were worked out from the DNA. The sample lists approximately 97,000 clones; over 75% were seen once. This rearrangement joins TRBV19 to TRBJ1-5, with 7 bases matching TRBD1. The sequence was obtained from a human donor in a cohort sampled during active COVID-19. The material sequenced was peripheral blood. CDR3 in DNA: TGTGCCAGTAGTATTCCGACAGGGCGAATGGCCCAGCATTTT. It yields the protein CASSIPTGRMAQHF.